Listed below are T cell receptor beta chains from one sample, sequenced in a study of blood T cells in healthy people across ages. TCRdb reprocessed the 5' RACE reads with MiXCR, giving one entry per CDR3 protein. The repertoire holds roughly 680,000 distinct CDR3 sequences, with more than 45% as singletons. The sample was blood. The source is a woman aged 80 or older in good health. Each CDR3 is given with its conserved first and last residue. The D gene is left open where the match is weak. Size is omitted from some rows. Given values are once, few, many or a class for expanded clones.

v_gene	j_gene	abundance	d_gene	CDR3nt	CDR3aa
TRBV5-5	TRBJ1-5	.	.	TGTGCCAGCAGCCTACAGGTATATCAGCCCCAGCATTTT	CASSLQVYQPQHF
TRBV12-3/TRBV12-4	TRBJ2-3	.	.	TGTGCCAGCAGAATTCGGGACGGGTCCTCAGATACGCAGTATTTT	CASRIRDGSSDTQYF
TRBV10-3	TRBJ2-7	.	.	TGTGCCATCAGTGAAAGGGGGAGCCGGGACGAGCAGTACTTC	CAISERGSRDEQYF
TRBV9	TRBJ2-3	.	.	TGTGCCAGCAGCGTAGATCTAGACGACTCCGCCCCACCTACAGATACGCAGTATTTT	CASSVDLDDSAPPTDTQYF
TRBV4-1	TRBJ2-1	.	.	TGCGCCAGCAGCCATAGTTTCTTCAATGAGCAGTTCTTC	CASSHSFFNEQFF
TRBV2	TRBJ2-7	many	.	TGTGCCACGAACCCTTACAGGGTTGCCTACGAGCTGTACTTC	CATNPYRVAYELYF
TRBV4-2	TRBJ2-5	.	.	TGTGCCAGCAGCTTGAAGCCCGCGGTTGAGCAGTACTTC	CASSLKPAVEQYF
TRBV5-1	TRBJ2-1	.	.	TGCGCCAGCAGCTTGGGAGGGGGACTTAGCTCCTACAATGAGCAGTTCTTC	CASSLGGGLSSYNEQFF
TRBV20-1	TRBJ1-1	.	.	TGCAGTGCGGCAGAGTACACTGAAGCTTTCTTT	CSAAEYTEAFF
TRBV7-9	TRBJ2-1	many	TRBD1	TGTGCCAGCAGCGATGAGGGCAGGGGGTACAATGAGCAGTTCTTC	CASSDEGRGYNEQFF